This entry lists 27 T cell receptor beta chains sequenced from one sample in a study of blood T cells in healthy people across ages. Then a second PCR, running roughly 6 to 11 cycles, was carried out with a sample-barcoded 5' primer and a J-beta primer mix. In TCRdb, the 5' RACE reads were re-called with MiXCR into one record per CDR3 protein. The sample has some 560,000 distinct CDR3 sequences, 25% to 35% seen once; the top ten hold 3.6%. These data were also filed under a second study, of T cells of mothers and their children.

The specimen was blood. The receptors stem from a boy aged 2 to 10 in good health.

This sequence joins TRBV5-1 and TRBJ2-1; TRBD2 matches at 7 bases. The CDR3 consists of 15 residues. Germline trimming cut 2 bases from V and 8 bases from J; bases unmatched to any gene: 10. Germline V gives CDR1 SGHRS, CDR2 YFSETQ. The CDR3 region is CASSFSGYLQDEQFF. The CDR3 nucleotides are TGCGCCAGCAGCTTTAGCGGGTACCTACAGGATGAGCAGTTCTTC.

The table lists this clonotype with a few counts. The V gene is TRBV6-5, the J gene TRBJ1-2; D is perhaps TRBD1 (6 bases). The CDR3 totals 13 residues. Germline-derived CDR1 and CDR2 are MNHEY and SVGAGI. The V and J ends lost 6 bases and 6 bases respectively, with 14 bases between them. The CDR3 protein is CASRGARFDGYTF. CDR3 DNA sequence: TGTGCCAGCAGGGGGGCAAGGTTCGATGGCTACACCTTC.

This clonotype has a handful of counts. The chain recombines TRBV7-8 with TRBJ2-1; D unclear. Germline CDR1 is SGHVS and CDR2 is FQNEAQ. Deletions cut 5 bases from V and 3 bases from J, with 14 bases between. The CDR3 runs 15 residues. CDR3 in amino acids: CASSATAGRYNEQFF. The CDR3 bases are TGTGCCAGCAGCGCGACTGCAGGTCGCTACAATGAGCAGTTCTTC.

CDR3 nucleotides: TGTGCCAGCAGTCCCCCCCTAGCGGAGCTTTACAATGAGCAGTTCTTC. It codes for CASSPPLAELYNEQFF. The chain combines TRBV12-3 or TRBV12-4 with TRBJ2-1, with 7 bases identical to TRBD2. The CDR3 sequence is 16 residues long. Losses at the gene ends were 5 bases for V and 4 bases for J; bases not matched to a gene: 11.

Remarks on this clonotype: Because the CDR3 is missing its conserved closing phenylalanine or tryptophan, this is likely a read error. This chain uses TRBV12-3 or TRBV12-4 with TRBJ2-3; tentatively, D is TRBD1 (6 bases). Trimming cost V 3 bases and J 4 bases, with 17 bases left between them. The CDR3 sequence is 16 residues long. The CDR3 coding sequence is TGTGCCAGCAGTTTTCCCGGCCAGGGGAAAGCAGATACGCAGTATTCT. It codes for CASSFPGQGKADTQYS.

This clonotype showed up just a few times. V usage is TRBV12-3 or TRBV12-4 and J usage is TRBJ1-1, with D uncertain. Trimming left V 1 base short and J 2 bases short, with 14 bases between. The CDR3 consists of 16 residues. CDR3 DNA sequence: TGTGCCAGCAGTTTAGATCCTGGCTACGTAAACACTGAAGCTTTCTTT. It specifies CASSLDPGYVNTEAFF.

V usage is TRBV20-1 and J usage is TRBJ2-3, with 7 bases aligning to TRBD1. Germline V gene lookup returns CDR1 DFQATT and CDR2 SNEGSKA (reference sequence). V shed 5 bases, J shed 0 bases, and the junction held 11 bases outside the gene matches. This CDR3 spans 16 amino acids. CDR3 sequence: CSAARGLRQSTDTQYF. CDR3 bases: TGCAGTGCTGCAAGGGGGCTACGGCAAAGCACAGATACGCAGTATTTT.

In its sample, this clonotype was seen a few times. The V call is TRBV10-3, the J call TRBJ2-7, with D maybe TRBD1 (5 bases). V gave up 3 bases and J gave up 5 bases, with 11 bases separating them. Germline CDR1 reads ENHRY; CDR2 reads SYGVKD. This CDR3 spans 13 amino acids. The DNA for the CDR3 is TGTGCCATCAGTGAACGCAGGGAAGACGAGCAGTACTTC. It yields the protein CAISERREDEQYF.

The V gene is TRBV7-8, the J gene TRBJ1-6, with D perhaps TRBD1 (6 bases). V gave up 1 base and J gave up 7 bases, with 8 bases separating them. Germline V gene data show CDR1 as SGHVS and CDR2 as FQNEAQ. The CDR3 loop spans 14 amino acids. The CDR3 protein is CASSLVGANSPLHF. DNA for the CDR3: TGTGCCAGCAGCTTAGTGGGGGCAAATTCACCCCTCCACTTT.

The genes are TRBV30 and TRBJ2-5; D gene uncertain. The CDR3 contains 12 residues. The ends were cut back, 0 bases at V and 4 bases at J, with 6 bases in the middle. Germline V lookup: CDR1 GTSNPN, CDR2 SVGIG (reference sequence). The CDR3, as DNA: TGTGCCTGGAGTGTAGCGTTAGAGACCCAGTACTTC. Translating gives CAWSVALETQYF. The full variable domain, its missing parts supplied by reference TRBV30 and TRBJ2-5, is SQTIHQWPATLVQPVGSPLSLECTVEGTSNPNLYWYRQAAGRGLQLLFYSVGIGQISSEVPQNLSASRPQDRQFILSSKKLLLSDSGFYLCAWSVALETQYFGPGTRLLVL.

The V gene is TRBV24-1, the J gene TRBJ2-4; 12 bases are shared with TRBD2. Germline V CDR1 and CDR2: KGHDR, SFDVKD. With V trimmed by 0 bases and J by 5 bases, 7 bases remained unmatched. CDR3 size: 18 residues. In nucleotides, the CDR3 is TGTGCCACCAGTGATTTGGGCCTAGCGGGAGGGAGGGAAAACATTCAGTACTTC. It translates to CATSDLGLAGGRENIQYF.

The chain employs TRBV7-2 and TRBJ2-3; 12 bases match TRBD2. CDR1 SGHTA and CDR2 FQGNSA come from the germline V gene. The length of the CDR3 is 16 residues. The V segment lost 4 bases and the J segment 4 bases; nucleotides outside the gene matches: 6. The CDR3 spells CASSYASGRASDTQYF. CDR3 nucleotide sequence: TGTGCCAGCAGCTACGCTAGCGGGAGGGCCTCAGATACGCAGTATTTT.

The chain employs TRBV12-3 or TRBV12-4 and TRBJ2-3, with 11 bases lining up with TRBD2. The CDR3 extends over 19 amino acids. Losses at the gene ends were 2 bases for V and 0 bases for J; bases not matched to a gene: 10. CDR3 sequence: CASSLMLAGGPSSTDTQYF. In DNA form, the CDR3 reads TGTGCCAGCAGTTTAATGCTAGCGGGGGGCCCTTCTAGCACAGATACGCAGTATTTT.

This rearrangement joins TRBV3-1 to TRBJ2-5; 10 positions agree with TRBD1. The last part of the DNA fits TRBJ2-7 better; the J call may be wrong. The CDR3 consists of 16 residues. The germline CDR1 and CDR2 sequences are LGHDT and YNNKEL (reference sequence). The CDR3, as DNA: TGTGCCAGCAGGGGGACAGGGGAGACAAACACCTACGAGCAGTACTTC. Translating it yields CASRGTGETNTYEQYF.

The V gene is TRBV7-2, the J gene TRBJ2-5; 11 bases are a match to TRBD2. The end of the DNA aligns better with TRBJ2-1, so the J call may be wrong. From germline, CDR1 is SGHTA and CDR2 FQGNSA. This CDR3 is 15 amino acids long. CDR3 DNA sequence: TGTGCCAGCAGCGGACGACTAGCGGGGCACAATGAGCAGTTCTTC. This encodes CASSGRLAGHNEQFF.

The sample holds a few counts of this clonotype. V is TRBV29-1 and J is TRBJ2-7, with D possibly being TRBD2 (5 bases). V shed 3 bases and J shed 4 bases, with 22 bases lying between them. CDR3 length: 16 amino acids. CDR1 is SQVTM, CDR2 ANQGSEA, per germline. The DNA of the CDR3 is TGCAGCGTTGATGGGGTCAGACGCCCCGGGGTATACGAGCAGTACTTC. The encoded protein is CSVDGVRRPGVYEQYF.

The V and J genes are TRBV12-3 or TRBV12-4 and TRBJ1-4, with 7 nucleotides matching TRBD1. V lost 5 bases to trimming and J lost 8 bases; unmatched junction nucleotides: 8. This CDR3 has 14 residues. The DNA of the CDR3 is TGTGCCAGCAGTATAACAGGGGACGGGGAAAAACTGTTTTTT. Residues: CASSITGDGEKLFF.

This clonotype has only a few counts. The V gene is TRBV6-2 or TRBV6-3, the J gene TRBJ2-5, with D tentatively TRBD1 (6 bases). The end of the DNA fits TRBJ2-7 better, so the J call may be wrong. CDR3 size: 14 residues. Per germline, CDR1 MNHEY and CDR2 SVGEGT. This CDR3 is CASTGPDSSYEQYF. The CDR3 DNA sequence: TGTGCCAGCACCGGACCGGACAGTTCCTACGAGCAGTACTTC.

This clonotype was seen at least ten times. The chain couples TRBV20-1 to TRBJ2-5; tentative D call: TRBD1 (6 bases). Germline V gene sequence: CDR1 DFQATT, CDR2 SNEGSKA (reference sequence). V dropped 7 bases and J dropped 5 bases, with 17 bases sitting between them. The CDR3 runs 13 residues. CDR3 nucleotides: TGCAGTGGACTACAGGGAAAGGTTGAGACCCAGTACTTC. Protein product: CSGLQGKVETQYF.

This clonotype was picked up many times. J is TRBJ1-6 and V is TRBV6-6, with a possible D match to TRBD1 (6 bases). Trimming took off 6 bases at V and 7 bases at J, with 19 bases between the two ends. Per the germline V gene, CDR1 is MNHNY and CDR2 is SVGAGI (reference sequence). The CDR3 contains 16 residues. The CDR3 spells CASSPLLGGPNSPLHF. In nucleotides, the CDR3 is TGTGCCAGCAGCCCACTTCTAGGGGGTCCCAATTCACCCCTCCACTTT.

The J gene is TRBJ2-6, the V gene TRBV5-1; 10 bases line up with TRBD1. The trim removed 6 bases at V and 0 bases at J, leaving 12 bases unmatched. The CDR3 length is 19 residues. Germline V gene data show CDR1 as SGHRS and CDR2 as YFSETQ. The CDR3 DNA reads TGCGCCAGCAAGACAGGGGGCCTAAAGACGGGCTCTGGGGCCAACGTCCTGACTTTC. It codes for CASKTGGLKTGSGANVLTF.

This clonotype was seen a handful of times. V gene TRBV2 combines with J gene TRBJ2-5; the match to TRBD2 covers 14 bases. The J segment lost 5 bases and the V segment lost 3 bases, leaving 5 bases of the junction unmatched. This CDR3 is 16 amino acids long. Germline CDR1 is SNHLY and CDR2 is FYNNEI. The CDR3 bases are TGTGCCAGCAGTGACCCGACTAGCGGGAGGGGGGAGACCCAGTACTTC. Translating it yields CASSDPTSGRGETQYF. The full variable domain, rest sourced from reference TRBV2 and TRBJ2-5, is EPEVTQTPSHQVTQMGQEVILRCVPISNHLYFYWYRQILGQKVEFLVSFYNNEISEKSEIFDDQFSVERPDGSNFTLKIRSTKLEDSAMYFCASSDPTSGRGETQYFGPGTRLLVL.

Note on this clonotype: One end of the junction varies from germline; a read error may be responsible. The CDR3 DNA reads as TGTGCCAGCAGTTCCTCGGGGGGGGGACAGTACGAGCGGTACTTC. Translated: CASSSSGGGQYERYF. The chain is built from TRBV27 and TRBJ2-7; a weak D match, TRBD2 (8 bases). Germline V gene sequence: CDR1 MNHEY, CDR2 SMNVEV (reference sequence). The CDR3 is 15 amino acids.

This chain connects TRBV27 to TRBJ1-4; maybe TRBD1 (5 bases). Trimming took off 4 bases at V and 8 bases at J, with 23 bases between the two ends. There are 17 residues in the CDR3. CDR1 MNHEY and CDR2 SMNVEV come from the germline V gene (reference sequence). The CDR3 DNA sequence: TGTGCCAGCAGTTCAGGGTCACTCGGGCGCTTTAGAGAAAAACTGTTTTTT. It is translated as CASSSGSLGRFREKLFF.

The rearrangement joins TRBV2 to TRBJ2-3; 12 bases agree with TRBD2. V shed 4 bases, J shed 3 bases, and the junction held 17 bases outside the gene matches. Germline V gene sequence: CDR1 SNHLY, CDR2 FYNNEI. This CDR3 is 20 amino acids long. The CDR3 here is CASSGFQTTPTSGGTDTQYF. DNA of the CDR3: TGTGCCAGCAGTGGATTTCAAACGACCCCGACTAGCGGGGGTACAGATACGCAGTATTTT.

This clonotype was seen more than once but under ten times. The chain recombines TRBV18 with TRBJ1-2, with 11 bases that match TRBD1. Per the germline V gene, CDR1 is KGHSH and CDR2 is LQKENI. Trimming cost V 4 bases and J 3 bases; bases outside gene matches: 7. This CDR3 region has 16 residues. The DNA for the CDR3 is TGTGCCAGCTCACAGGACAGGGGGCTGCAGGACTATGGCTACACCTTC. Protein sequence: CASSQDRGLQDYGYTF.

In this sample, this clonotype turned up a few times. V gene TRBV4-3 combines with J gene TRBJ2-5; TRBD2 matches at 8 bases. Per the germline V gene, CDR1 is LGHNA and CDR2 is YSLEER. J gave up 1 base and V 0 bases, and 7 bases lay outside the gene matches. The CDR3 is 17 residues long. As DNA, the CDR3 is TGCGCCAGCAGCCAAGAAGGGCTAGCGGGTAGCCAAGAGACCCAGTACTTC. It is translated as CASSQEGLAGSQETQYF.